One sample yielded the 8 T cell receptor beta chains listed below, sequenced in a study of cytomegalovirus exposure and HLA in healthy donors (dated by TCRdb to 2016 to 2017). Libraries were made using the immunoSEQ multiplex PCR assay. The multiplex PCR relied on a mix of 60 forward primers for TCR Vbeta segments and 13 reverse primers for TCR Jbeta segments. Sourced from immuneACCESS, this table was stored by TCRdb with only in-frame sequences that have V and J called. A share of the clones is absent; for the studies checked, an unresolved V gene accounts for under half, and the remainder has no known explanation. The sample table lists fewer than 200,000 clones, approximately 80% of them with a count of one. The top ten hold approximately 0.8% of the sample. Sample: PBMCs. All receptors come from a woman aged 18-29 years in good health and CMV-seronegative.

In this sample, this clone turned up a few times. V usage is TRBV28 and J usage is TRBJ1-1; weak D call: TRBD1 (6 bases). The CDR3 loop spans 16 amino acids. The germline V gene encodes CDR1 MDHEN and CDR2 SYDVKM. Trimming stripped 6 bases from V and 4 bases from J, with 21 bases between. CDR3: CASSHRGRGGRTEAFF. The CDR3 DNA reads TGTGCCAGCAGCCACCGAGGGAGGGGGGGTCGCACTGAAGCTTTCTTT.

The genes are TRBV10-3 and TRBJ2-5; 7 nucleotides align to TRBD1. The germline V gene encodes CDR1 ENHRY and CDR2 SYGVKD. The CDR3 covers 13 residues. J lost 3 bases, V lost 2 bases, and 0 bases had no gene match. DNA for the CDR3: TGTGCCATCAGTGAGGACAGGGAAGAGACCCAGTACTTC. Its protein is CAISEDREETQYF.

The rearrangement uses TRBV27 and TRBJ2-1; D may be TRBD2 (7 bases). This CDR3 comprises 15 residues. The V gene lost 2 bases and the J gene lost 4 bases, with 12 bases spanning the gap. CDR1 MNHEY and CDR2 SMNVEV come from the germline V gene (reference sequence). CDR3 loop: CASSLGGGTYNEQFF. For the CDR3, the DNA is TGTGCCAGCAGTTTAGGGGGGGGGACATACAATGAGCAGTTCTTC.

CDR3 amino acids: CASSQEGESPVGYTF. The CDR3 bases are TGTGCCAGCAGCCAAGAAGGGGAATCCCCCGTAGGCTACACCTTC. V usage is TRBV4-2 and J usage is TRBJ1-2; D perhaps matches TRBD1 (5 bases). Germline V lookup: CDR1 LGHNA, CDR2 YNFKEQ. This CDR3 spans 15 amino acids. Trimming stripped 0 bases from V and 8 bases from J, with 16 bases between.

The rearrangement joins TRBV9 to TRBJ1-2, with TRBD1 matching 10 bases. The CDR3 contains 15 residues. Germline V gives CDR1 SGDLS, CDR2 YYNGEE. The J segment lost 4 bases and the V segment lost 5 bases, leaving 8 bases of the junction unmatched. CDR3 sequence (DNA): TGTGCCAGCAGTTCCCCGGGACAGGGGATCTATGGCTACACCTTC. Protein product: CASSSPGQGIYGYTF.

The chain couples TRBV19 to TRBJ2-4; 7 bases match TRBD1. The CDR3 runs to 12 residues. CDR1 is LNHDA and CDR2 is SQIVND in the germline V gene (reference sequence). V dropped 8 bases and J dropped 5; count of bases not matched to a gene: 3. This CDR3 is CASGGQQNIQYF. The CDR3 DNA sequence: TGTGCCAGTGGGGGACAGCAAAACATTCAGTACTTC.

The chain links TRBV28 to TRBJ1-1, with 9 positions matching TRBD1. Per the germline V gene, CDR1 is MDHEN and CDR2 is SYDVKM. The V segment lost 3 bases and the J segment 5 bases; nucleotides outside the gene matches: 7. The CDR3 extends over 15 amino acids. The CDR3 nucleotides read TGTGCCAGCAGTTTTTTGGGACAGGGCCGTACTGAAGCTTTCTTT. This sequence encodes CASSFLGQGRTEAFF.

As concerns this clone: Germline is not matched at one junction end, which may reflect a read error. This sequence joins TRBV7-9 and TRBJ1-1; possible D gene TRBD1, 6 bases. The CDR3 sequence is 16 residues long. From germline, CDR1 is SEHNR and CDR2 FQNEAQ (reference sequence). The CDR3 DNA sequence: TGTTCCAGCAGCTTTTGGCAGGGGTCTATGAACGCTGAAGCTTTCTTT. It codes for CSSSFWQGSMNAEAFF. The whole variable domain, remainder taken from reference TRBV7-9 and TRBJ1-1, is DTGVSQNPRHKITKRGQNVTFRCDPISEHNRLYWYRQTLGQGPEFLTYFQNEAQLEKSRLLSDRFSAERPKGSFSTLEIQRTEQGDSAMYLCSSSFWQGSMNAEAFFGQGTRLTVV.